This T cell receptor beta chain was identified during a study of cytomegalovirus exposure and HLA in healthy donors. V was trimmed by 5 bases and J by 3 bases, leaving 18 bases between them. From germline, CDR1 is SQVTM and CDR2 ANQGSEA. The CDR3 sequence is 15 residues long. Assay: immunoSEQ multiplex PCR; the TCRdb copy retains only in-frame clones and omits some. The data hold about 140,000 clones, with around four fifths observed a single time. The sample comprised PBMCs. V is TRBV29-1 and J is TRBJ2-3; the D gene is possibly TRBD2 (5 bases). The receptor comes from a woman aged 30 to 39 in good health and CMV-seronegative. DNA of the CDR3: TGCAGCGTTCCCATCCCTCCGGGAACTACAGATACGCAGTATTTT. As protein: CSVPIPPGTTDTQYF.